The clone carrying this T cell receptor beta chain was counted ten times or more. As yet, its antigen is unknown. This sample is part of a study of T-cell reconstitution after alpha-beta-depleted transplantation in children. The V end lost 5 bases, the J end lost 5 bases, and 19 bases lay between the germline ends. Germline V lookup: CDR1 SQVTM, CDR2 ANQGSEA. The CDR3 contains 14 residues. Preparing the TCRbeta library involved the use of unique molecular identifiers. MiXCR, applied by TCRdb to the PCR reads, yields one record per CDR3 protein. The top ten hold 0.79% of the sample, which has approximately 630,000 distinct CDR3 sequences, around 12% seen once. Overall study results and limits: T-cell counts and diversity were attributed mostly to newly produced T cells one year after transplant.

V gene TRBV29-1 combines with J gene TRBJ2-7; weak D call: TRBD2 (5 bases). The receptor comes from a girl aged 2 to 10 with congenital amegakaryocytic thrombocytopenia, due to receive a stem cell transplant. The sample here was PBMCs, taken before TCRalphabeta/CD19-depleted stem cell transplant. The CDR3 loop is CSVNTRLSDHEQYF. CDR3 nucleotide sequence: TGCAGCGTTAATACTCGGCTTAGCGACCACGAGCAGTACTTC.